These 10 T cell receptor beta chains share one sample of origin, sequenced in a study of siplizumab effects on memory and regulatory T cells (dated by TCRdb to between 2018 and 2020). Library method: the immunoSEQ multiplex PCR assay. TCRdb provides this immuneACCESS table in a form limited to in-frame rearrangements. Some clones are lacking; in checked studies, under half of them reflect an unresolved V gene, and why the rest are absent is not known. The sample table records roughly 56,000 clones; just over 90% of these occur just once. Around two fifths of the sample is in the top ten clones. Sequencing input: CD8+ T cells sorted from blood. These receptors originate from a human donor in good health.

The CDR3 nucleotides are TGTGCCAGCAGCCCGGGCTCCTACGAGCAGTACTTC. Translating it yields CASSPGSYEQYF. The genes are TRBV5-6 and TRBJ2-7; D is unclear. CDR1 SGHDT and CDR2 YYEEEE come from the germline V gene. The CDR3 contains 12 residues. V dropped 4 bases and J dropped 0 bases, with 5 bases sitting between them.

This chain joins TRBV9 and TRBJ2-7, with a possible D match to TRBD1 (7 bases). Germline lookup yields CDR1 SGDLS and CDR2 YYNGEE. The ends were cut back, 3 bases at V and 4 bases at J, with 14 bases in the middle. This CDR3 is 14 amino acids long. The CDR3 DNA reads as TGTGCCAGCAGCGGGAGGGGGCAAGGATACGAGCAGTACTTC. Amino acid sequence: CASSGRGQGYEQYF.

The V gene is TRBV11-1, the J gene TRBJ2-1; 8 bases are a match to TRBD2. Germline V gene data show CDR1 as SGHAT and CDR2 as FQDESV (reference sequence). V lost 3 bases to trimming and J lost 9 bases; unmatched junction nucleotides: 1. The CDR3 covers 12 residues. This CDR3 reads CASSLGLVEQFF. CDR3 coding DNA: TGTGCCAGCAGCTTGGGACTAGTTGAGCAGTTCTTC.

This sequence joins TRBV19 and TRBJ1-2; 7 bases line up with TRBD1. CDR1 LNHDA and CDR2 SQIVND come from the germline V gene (reference sequence). The junction had 10 bases not matched to a gene; V was cut back by 4 bases and J by 2 bases. The CDR3 spans 16 residues. The CDR3 region has the DNA TGTGCCAGTAGTACGCAGCCCCTGACAGGGAACTATGGCTACACCTTC. This encodes CASSTQPLTGNYGYTF. Supplemented by reference TRBV19 and TRBJ1-2, the full variable domain reads DGGITQSPKYLFRKEGQNVTLSCEQNLNHDAMYWYRQDPGQGLRLIYYSQIVNDFQKGDIAEGYSVSREKKESFPLTVTSAQKNPTAFYLCASSTQPLTGNYGYTFGSGTRLTVV.

The chain carries TRBV4-3 and TRBJ2-3; D is perhaps TRBD2 (5 bases). The ends were cut back, 0 bases at V and 4 bases at J, with 8 bases in the middle. Germline V gene sequence: CDR1 LGHNA, CDR2 YSLEER. This CDR3 has 14 residues. CDR3 protein: CASSQDYSADTQYF. Written as DNA, the CDR3 is TGCGCCAGCAGCCAAGATTATAGCGCAGATACGCAGTATTTT.

The chain uses TRBV11-2 and TRBJ1-4; D remains unclear. The V gene's germline CDR1 is SGHAT and CDR2 FQNNGV. V was pared by 1 base and J by 4 bases, with 10 bases between. This CDR3 comprises 15 residues. The CDR3 here is CASSLVAGYNEKLFF. The CDR3 DNA reads TGTGCCAGCAGCTTAGTGGCGGGTTATAATGAAAAACTGTTTTTT.

The CDR3 bases are TGTGCCAGCAGAACCGCCGATTATCGGGAGACCCAGTACTTC. Residues: CASRTADYRETQYF. The gene calls are TRBV6-5 and TRBJ2-5; D gene uncertain. V was pared by 6 bases and J by 5 bases, with 16 bases between. There are 14 residues in the CDR3. CDR1 and CDR2 from the germline V gene are MNHEY and SVGAGI.

The CDR3 loop reads CASSKLAGVYEQYF. The DNA of the CDR3 is TGTGCCAGCAGCAAACTAGCGGGAGTCTACGAGCAGTACTTC. The chain links TRBV21-1 to TRBJ2-7; the D call TRBD2 from the table was never checked on the DNA. TRBV21-1 is labeled a pseudogene. This CDR3 comprises 14 residues.

V and J are TRBV19 and TRBJ2-7; D is possibly TRBD1 (6 bases). Trimming pared 8 bases from V and 5 bases from J, leaving 19 bases between. The CDR3 has 14 residues. From germline, CDR1 is LNHDA and CDR2 SQIVND (reference sequence). The CDR3 DNA follows: TGTGCCAGTTCCTTTGAGGGGGAATTGGACGAGCAGTACTTC. Translating gives CASSFEGELDEQYF.

The chain joins TRBV6-1 to TRBJ1-3; D perhaps matches TRBD1 (5 bases). V dropped 2 bases and J dropped 4 bases, with 12 bases sitting between them. The CDR3 consists of 15 residues. Germline assignment: CDR1 MNHNS and CDR2 SASEGT. This CDR3 reads CASSEYRLAGNTIYF. The DNA for the CDR3 is TGTGCCAGCAGTGAATACAGGCTGGCAGGAAACACCATATATTTT.